The 9 T cell receptor beta chains below were found in one sample sequenced in a study of blood T cell repertoires in COVID-19. Clones were read by immunoSEQ multiplex PCR, and TCRdb kept only the in-frame ones, dropping some. The table records more than 250,000 clones, about 87% of them present only once. Sequencing was carried out using peripheral blood. The receptors come from a woman aged 25 to 39 with COVID-19, enrolled during active disease.

The chain carries TRBV30 and TRBJ2-2, with 10 bases identical to TRBD2. The V and J ends lost 4 bases and 6 bases, in that order; junction bases with no gene match: 11. This CDR3 is built from 16 residues. CDR1 GTSNPN and CDR2 SVGIG come from the germline V gene (reference sequence). In DNA form, the CDR3 reads TGTGCCTGGACCCGGGGGAGCGGGGGGGCCCCCGGGGAGCTGTTTTTT. It specifies CAWTRGSGGAPGELFF.

The chain has TRBV7-9 and TRBJ1-2; D gene unclear. V was pared by 3 bases and J by 2 bases, with 13 bases between. The CDR3 contains 15 residues. The germline V gene encodes CDR1 SEHNR and CDR2 FQNEAQ (reference sequence). The CDR3 sequence is CASSLITGNNYGYTF. CDR3 coding DNA: TGTGCCAGCAGCTTGATTACCGGGAACAACTATGGCTACACCTTC.

The gene calls are TRBV30 and TRBJ1-5; D ambiguous. The CDR3 length is 14 residues. Trimming shortened V by 3 bases and J by 7 bases, and 16 bases separated the two germline ends. In germline, CDR1 is GTSNPN, CDR2 SVGIG (reference sequence). In nucleotides, the CDR3 is TGTGCCTGGAGCGGCCTCAACAGTCTGCAGCCCCAGCATTTT. It specifies CAWSGLNSLQPQHF.

The chain links TRBV7-3 to TRBJ1-6, with D tentatively TRBD1 (6 bases). The V and J ends lost 5 bases and 6 bases respectively, with 11 bases between them. CDR1 is SGHTA and CDR2 is FQGTGA in the germline V gene. The CDR3 is 14 amino acids. The chain's CDR3 is CASSLQGSNSPLHF. DNA for the CDR3: TGTGCCAGCAGCCTACAGGGAAGTAATTCACCCCTCCACTTT.

The chain employs TRBV9 and TRBJ2-3; the match to TRBD2 covers 10 bases. This CDR3 contains 16 residues. The germline CDR1 and CDR2 sequences are SGDLS and YYNGEE. With 5 bases clipped from V and 6 bases from J, the junction kept 12 bases outside the gene matches. CDR3 protein: CASRVSGGPSSDTQYF. CDR3 nucleotide sequence: TGTGCCAGCAGGGTTAGCGGGGGGCCCTCTTCGGATACGCAGTATTTT.

The chain is built from TRBV7-9 and TRBJ1-1; D might be TRBD1 (5 bases). V gave up 8 bases and J gave up 0 bases, with 16 bases separating them. Germline V gene lookup returns CDR1 SEHNR and CDR2 FQNEAQ (reference sequence). The CDR3 consists of 15 residues. The CDR3 region has the DNA TGTGCCAGCCGCGGGGCAGGGATAATGAACACTGAAGCTTTCTTT. Its protein is CASRGAGIMNTEAFF.

The V call is TRBV5-4, the J call TRBJ2-7; 7 bases align to TRBD1. Germline V gene sequence: CDR1 SGHNT, CDR2 YYREEE (reference sequence). The CDR3 is made up of 14 amino acids. The V gene end was trimmed by 1 base and the J gene end by 3 bases; junction bases not matched to a gene: 4. The DNA of the CDR3 is TGTGCCAGCAGCTTGACAGGGGCCAGCTACGAGCAGTACTTC. Its protein product is CASSLTGASYEQYF.

The chain recombines TRBV27 with TRBJ1-2, with 9 bases matching TRBD1. The germline CDR1 and CDR2 sequences are MNHEY and SMNVEV (reference sequence). J was trimmed by 5 bases and V by 2 bases; bases with no gene match: 6. The CDR3 runs to 15 residues. DNA for the CDR3: TGTGCCAGCAGTTTAGACAGGGGGGATACTTATGGCTACACCTTC. This translates into CASSLDRGDTYGYTF.

This chain joins TRBV19 and TRBJ2-5, with D tentatively TRBD2 (6 bases). Germline values: CDR1 LNHDA, CDR2 SQIVND (reference sequence). The CDR3 is made up of 14 amino acids. Trimming removed 3 bases from V and 2 bases from J, with 10 bases in between. CDR3 nucleotide sequence: TGTGCCAGTAGTATGGAGGGAGTACAAGAGACCCAGTACTTC. Its translation: CASSMEGVQETQYF.